This entry lists 24 T cell receptor beta chains sequenced from one sample in a study of early T cells in non-severe SARS-CoV-2 infection. MiXCR, run by TCRdb on the 5' RACE reads, gives a single entry per CDR3 protein. The table shows tens of thousands of distinct CDR3 sequences, with under 15% occurring only once. The specimen was whole blood. These receptors originate from an adult who was a healthcare worker with PCR-confirmed SARS-CoV-2 infection or an uninfected control (not recorded which).

A single count supports this clonotype. The genes are TRBV10-3 and TRBJ1-2, with a tentative D call TRBD1 (6 bases). V dropped 10 bases and J dropped 2 bases, with 14 bases sitting between them. The CDR3 loop spans 13 amino acids. Germline lookup yields CDR1 ENHRY and CDR2 SYGVKD. The CDR3 DNA reads as TGTGCCACCCAAGGACAGATCAACTATGGCTACACCTTC. Protein: CATQGQINYGYTF.

The chain recombines TRBV10-3 with TRBJ1-5; D is ambiguous. V was cut by 10 bases and J by 4 bases, with 14 bases left in between. CDR3 size: 13 residues. Germline-derived CDR1 and CDR2 are ENHRY and SYGVKD. The DNA of the CDR3 is TGTGCCACATCCTTGGAGCCTAATCAGCCCCAGCATTTT. Translating gives CATSLEPNQPQHF.

This clonotype appeared a few times. The chain employs TRBV7-6 and TRBJ2-1, with D perhaps matching TRBD1 (5 bases). Germline-derived CDR1 and CDR2 are SGHVS and FNYEAQ. There are 12 residues in the CDR3. The V end was cut by 5 bases, the J end by 8 bases, with 10 bases between. CDR3 sequence: CASSPQAYEQFF. The CDR3, as DNA: TGTGCCAGCAGCCCACAGGCCTATGAGCAGTTCTTC.

This clonotype was seen a handful of times. V is TRBV20-1 and J is TRBJ2-7; D may be TRBD1 or TRBD2 (5 bases each). Germline-derived CDR1 and CDR2 are DFQATT and SNEGSKA (reference sequence). V lost 5 bases and J 4 bases, leaving 21 bases between the germline ends. CDR3 length: 15 residues. The CDR3 coding sequence is TGCAGTGCTCAGGTTCCCGGGGCAGGGCTATACGAGCAGTACTTC. Residues: CSAQVPGAGLYEQYF.

This sequence joins TRBV4-1 and TRBJ2-4; tentatively, D is TRBD2 (6 bases). CDR3 length equals 16 residues. Germline CDR1 is MGHRA and CDR2 is YSYEKL. The V gene lost 1 base and the J gene lost 4 bases, with 14 bases spanning the gap. The CDR3 nucleotides read TGCGCCAGCAGCCAAGGGAGGGCTAGCGAAAAAAACATTCAGTACTTC. Its translation: CASSQGRASEKNIQYF.

In its sample, this clonotype was seen a few times. The chain employs TRBV10-1 and TRBJ1-5; unclear D gene. CDR1 and CDR2 from the germline V gene are WNHNN and SYGVQD (reference sequence). Deletions cut 3 bases from V and 6 bases from J, with 6 bases between. The CDR3 contains 12 residues. The CDR3 reads CASSDLGQPQHF. CDR3 bases: TGCGCCAGCAGTGATCTGGGTCAGCCCCAGCATTTT.

This clonotype was seen only a few times. J is TRBJ1-2 and V is TRBV20-1; TRBD1 agrees at 7 bases. Per germline, CDR1 DFQATT and CDR2 SNEGSKA (reference sequence). The CDR3 consists of 12 residues. V was clipped by 6 bases and J by 9 bases; unmatched bases: 10. The CDR3 region has the DNA TGCAGTGCCAGGGGGGACGACGACAGCTACACCTTC. Amino acids: CSARGDDDSYTF.

The chain recombines TRBV3-1 with TRBJ2-1; 13 bases line up with TRBD2. CDR1 LGHDT and CDR2 YNNKEL come from the germline V gene (reference sequence). The CDR3 has 16 amino acids. V shed 2 bases and J 5 bases; nucleotides not matched to a gene: 3. CDR3 region: CASSQSGTSGNNEQFF. In DNA, the CDR3 is TGTGCCAGCAGCCAATCTGGGACTAGCGGGAACAATGAGCAGTTCTTC.

V and J are TRBV20-1 and TRBJ1-5, with unresolved D. Looked up from germline, CDR1 is DFQATT and CDR2 is SNEGSKA (reference sequence). Between the trimmed V and J ends, which lost 4 bases and 12 bases, there was a span of 13 bases. The CDR3 consists of 11 residues. DNA of the CDR3: TGCAGTGCTATAGCTAGTTCCGACCAGCATTTT. The encoded protein is CSAIASSDQHF.

This clonotype was counted a few times. CDR3: CASSFFNTGELFF. The CDR3 DNA reads as TGTGCCAGCAGTTTCTTTAACACCGGGGAGCTGTTTTTT. The V call is TRBV28, the J call TRBJ2-2; no definite D call. CDR3 length equals 13 residues. Germline loops: CDR1 MDHEN, CDR2 SYDVKM. V was cut by 3 bases and J by 2 bases, with 4 bases left in between. The full variable domain, with the rest looked up from reference TRBV28 and TRBJ2-2, is DVKVTQSSRYLVKRTGEKVFLECVQDMDHENMFWYRQDPGLGLRLIYFSYDVKMKEKGDIPEGYSVSREKKERFSLILESASTNQTSMYLCASSFFNTGELFFGEGSRLTVL.

The chain recombines TRBV27 with TRBJ2-1; a weak D match, TRBD1 (5 bases). Deletions cut 4 bases from V and 7 bases from J, with 11 bases between. Germline CDR1 reads MNHEY; CDR2 reads SMNVEV (reference sequence). This CDR3 is 13 amino acids long. CDR3 coding DNA: TGTGCCAGCAGTTGGACAAACGCTAATGAGCAGTTCTTC. Translated: CASSWTNANEQFF.

J is TRBJ2-7 and V is TRBV5-1, with D unresolved. The germline CDR1 and CDR2 sequences are SGHRS and YFSETQ. The CDR3 extends over 14 amino acids. V shed 5 bases and J shed 4 bases, with 16 bases lying between them. The CDR3 DNA reads as TGCGCCAGCAGTCGGCTGCCGGGTGGATACGAGCAGTACTTC. It encodes CASSRLPGGYEQYF.

The gene calls are TRBV12-3 or TRBV12-4 and TRBJ1-1; 9 bases map to TRBD1. The CDR3 has 14 residues. After removal of 3 bases from V and 7 bases from J, the junction contained 6 bases not matched to a gene. The CDR3 spells CASSLDRGEGEAFF. In nucleotides, the CDR3 is TGTGCCAGCAGTTTGGACAGGGGAGAGGGTGAAGCTTTCTTT.

The table lists this clonotype with a few counts. This rearrangement joins TRBV19 to TRBJ2-5, with 15 nucleotides matching TRBD2. Trimming took 4 bases from V and 4 from J; bases not matched to a gene: 4. Germline assignment: CDR1 LNHDA and CDR2 SQIVND (reference sequence). This CDR3 spans 16 amino acids. CDR3 bases: TGTGCCAGTAGTACAAGGGGACTAGCGGGAGGAGAGACCCAGTACTTC. Its translation: CASSTRGLAGGETQYF.

The chain combines TRBV6-1 with TRBJ2-1; TRBD1 matches at 10 bases. The CDR3 extends over 15 amino acids. The germline V gene encodes CDR1 MNHNS and CDR2 SASEGT. V lost 5 bases, J lost 2 bases, and 3 bases stayed unmatched. DNA of the CDR3: TGTGCCAGCAGTACCGGGACAGGGGCCTACAATGAGCAGTTCTTC. Translating it yields CASSTGTGAYNEQFF.

Turning to this clonotype: Compared with germline, one end of the junction differs, possibly owing to a read error. The CDR3 bases are TGCGCCAGTAGTACCGGATGGACGGGACCCAATGAAAAACTGTTTTTT. Amino acid sequence: CASSTGWTGPNEKLFF. J is TRBJ1-4 and V is TRBV19; TRBD1 might be the D (5 bases). CDR1 and CDR2 (germline): LNHDA, SQIVND (reference sequence). The CDR3 covers 16 residues.

The CDR3 sequence is CASRGGGGELFF. The CDR3 bases are TGTGCCAGCAGGGGAGGCGGGGGGGAGCTGTTTTTT. The V and J genes are TRBV28 and TRBJ2-2; TRBD2 is a possible D gene (6 bases). V lost 6 bases, J lost 8 bases, and 10 bases lay in between. Germline V lookup: CDR1 MDHEN, CDR2 SYDVKM. This CDR3 is built from 12 residues.

This clonotype was seen just once. This chain uses TRBV12-3 or TRBV12-4 with TRBJ2-1; TRBD2 is a possible D gene (5 bases). Trimming stripped 2 bases from V and 8 bases from J, with 13 bases between. This CDR3 has 14 residues. This CDR3 reads CASSLSPTRDEQFF. The CDR3 coding sequence is TGTGCCAGCAGTTTATCACCTACGAGGGATGAGCAGTTCTTC.

This clonotype occurred many times. The V and J genes are TRBV20-1 and TRBJ2-5, with 10 positions matching TRBD1. Per the germline V gene, CDR1 is DFQATT and CDR2 is SNEGSKA (reference sequence). The CDR3 has 13 amino acids. The junction had 5 bases not matched to a gene; V was cut back by 6 bases and J by 4 bases. CDR3: CSATRTGGETQYF. CDR3 coding DNA: TGCAGTGCCACCCGGACAGGGGGAGAGACCCAGTACTTC.

The chain links TRBV7-3 to TRBJ2-3; D tentatively fits TRBD1 or TRBD2 (5 bases each). The CDR3 has 12 amino acids. The germline CDR1 and CDR2 sequences are SGHTA and FQGTGA. V was pared by 5 bases and J by 8 bases, with 11 bases between. As DNA, the CDR3 is TGTGCCAGCAGCCCCCTTGGGGGTACGCAGTATTTT. Translating gives CASSPLGGTQYF.

A few counts support this clonotype. The chain couples TRBV11-2 to TRBJ2-1; D gene uncertain. V lost 5 bases and J lost 6, with 17 bases in between. Germline V gene lookup returns CDR1 SGHAT and CDR2 FQNNGV. The CDR3 is 15 residues long. For the CDR3, the DNA is TGTGCCAGCAGCCCCCCCGTCCCCATGGGCAATGAGCAGTTCTTC. Encoded protein: CASSPPVPMGNEQFF.

The sample holds a few counts of this clonotype. The chain carries TRBV7-9 and TRBJ2-5; 10 bases agree with TRBD2. Unmatched junction bases numbered 0, after V lost 1 base and J lost 4 bases. Germline V gene data show CDR1 as SEHNR and CDR2 as FQNEAQ (reference sequence). This CDR3 is built from 14 residues. Here the CDR3 reads CASSLGLAGETQYF. The DNA for the CDR3 is TGTGCCAGCAGCTTAGGACTAGCGGGAGAGACCCAGTACTTC.

The J gene is TRBJ2-2, the V gene TRBV11-2; TRBD2 agrees at 13 bases. The junction had 10 bases not matched to a gene; V was cut back by 2 bases and J by 4 bases. Germline-derived CDR1 and CDR2 are SGHAT and FQNNGV. This CDR3 has 19 amino acids. Here the CDR3 reads CASSLPTSGRAYPTGELFF. CDR3 sequence (DNA): TGTGCCAGCAGCTTACCAACTAGCGGGAGGGCCTATCCCACCGGGGAGCTGTTTTTT.

V is TRBV20-1 and J is TRBJ2-1, with D perhaps matching TRBD2 (6 bases). V shed 5 bases and J shed 6 bases, with 8 bases lying between them. The CDR3 covers 11 residues. Looked up from germline, CDR1 is DFQATT and CDR2 is SNEGSKA (reference sequence). The CDR3 spells CSAPSANEQFF. In DNA, the CDR3 is TGCAGTGCTCCTAGCGCCAATGAGCAGTTCTTC.